These 17 T cell receptor beta chains share one sample of origin, sequenced in a study of blood T cell repertoires in COVID-19. The assay was immunoSEQ multiplex PCR, and TCRdb's table has in-frame clones only and misses some. The sample records around 35,000 clones, roughly 80% being singletons. The sequenced sample consisted of peripheral blood. The origin of the receptors is a man between 70 and 80 years old with COVID-19, enrolled during active disease.

The chain has TRBV6-1 and TRBJ1-3, with D unclear. The CDR3 contains 14 residues. The germline gives CDR1 MNHNS, CDR2 SASEGT. The V gene lost 2 bases and the J gene lost 1 base, with 6 bases spanning the gap. The CDR3 DNA reads TGTGCCAGCAGTGAACATACATCTGGAAACACCATATATTTT. Protein sequence: CASSEHTSGNTIYF.

V and J are TRBV5-1 and TRBJ2-5, with 9 bases matching TRBD1. CDR3 length: 14 residues. The V gene end was trimmed by 5 bases and the J gene end by 9 bases; junction bases not matched to a gene: 11. CDR1 is SGHRS and CDR2 is YFSETQ in the germline V gene. Here the CDR3 reads CASRSTGTGMAQYF. The CDR3 DNA reads TGCGCCAGCAGATCAACCGGGACAGGGATGGCCCAGTACTTC.

V gene TRBV3-1 (or the pseudogene TRBV3-2) combines with J gene TRBJ1-1; D is possibly TRBD1 (6 bases). Germline V lookup: CDR1 LGHDT, CDR2 YNNKEL (reference sequence). V was cut by 4 bases and J by 3 bases, with 9 bases left in between. There are 13 residues in the CDR3. The CDR3 coding sequence is TGTGCCAGCAGCCTGACAGGCGACACTGAAGCTTTCTTT. Translated: CASSLTGDTEAFF.

The V gene is TRBV6-6, the J gene TRBJ2-2; D not certain. CDR3 length: 16 residues. Germline-derived CDR1 and CDR2 are MNHNY and SVGAGI (reference sequence). Deletions cut 7 bases from V and 4 bases from J, with 19 bases between. CDR3 sequence reads: CASTLTASLSTGELFF. As DNA, the CDR3 is TGTGCCAGCACCCTAACTGCCTCTCTGAGCACCGGGGAGCTGTTTTTT.

The rearrangement uses TRBV29-1 and TRBJ2-7, with 9 bases identical to TRBD1. In germline, CDR1 is SQVTM, CDR2 ANQGSEA. With V trimmed by 3 bases and J by 3 bases, 3 bases remained unmatched. The CDR3 runs 13 residues. The CDR3 protein is CSVDTGQGYEQYF. CDR3 bases: TGCAGCGTTGATACGGGACAGGGCTACGAGCAGTACTTC.

This rearrangement joins TRBV5-1 to TRBJ2-1, with 8 bases identical to TRBD2. The CDR3 has 15 amino acids. J was trimmed by 6 bases and V by 5 bases; bases with no gene match: 10. From germline, CDR1 is SGHRS and CDR2 YFSETQ. The CDR3 spells CASRASGGPVNEQFF. CDR3 nucleotides: TGCGCCAGCAGAGCGTCGGGAGGGCCGGTCAATGAGCAGTTCTTC. The full variable domain, completed using reference TRBV5-1 and TRBJ2-1, is KAGVTQTPRYLIKTRGQQVTLSCSPISGHRSVSWYQQTPGQGLQFLFEYFSETQRNKGNFPGRFSGRQFSNSRSEMNVSTLELGDSALYLCASRASGGPVNEQFFGPGTRLTVL.

V is TRBV18 and J is TRBJ1-4, with 7 bases matching TRBD1. Per germline, CDR1 KGHSH and CDR2 LQKENI. The CDR3 runs 15 residues. The V gene end was trimmed by 6 bases and the J gene end by 5 bases; junction bases not matched to a gene: 9. The CDR3 is CASSRNRDSNEKLFF. The CDR3 nucleotides read TGTGCCAGCTCTCGAAACCGGGACAGCAATGAAAAACTGTTTTTT.

The table lists this clone with a count of one. The chain recombines TRBV5-1 with TRBJ1-2; 8 nucleotides match TRBD1. This CDR3 contains 15 residues. The junction had 9 bases not matched to a gene; V was cut back by 0 bases and J by 8 bases. Germline CDR1 reads SGHRS; CDR2 reads YFSETQ. This CDR3 is CASSLVAGGRQGYTF. The DNA of the CDR3 is TGCGCCAGCAGCTTGGTGGCAGGGGGCCGTCAAGGCTACACCTTC.

The V call is TRBV3-1 (or the pseudogene TRBV3-2), the J call TRBJ2-7, with 10 bases matching TRBD1. The CDR3 sequence is 15 residues long. V was pared by 4 bases and J by 4 bases, with 7 bases of the junction left unmatched. Germline CDR1 and CDR2: LGHDT and YNNKEL (reference sequence). This CDR3 reads CASSLSRDRGYEQYF. The DNA for the CDR3 is TGTGCCAGCAGCCTTTCCCGGGACAGGGGTTACGAGCAGTACTTC.

This sequence joins TRBV12-3 or TRBV12-4 and TRBJ2-7, with TRBD1 matching over 8 bases. The CDR3 length is 13 residues. Trimming removed 4 bases from V and 6 bases from J; junction bases left unmatched: 5. CDR3 amino acids: CASSSRTGSEQYF. The CDR3 DNA sequence: TGTGCCAGCAGTTCCCGGACAGGGAGCGAGCAGTACTTC.

The rearrangement links TRBV5-1 to TRBJ2-7, with 7 bases fitting TRBD1. V dropped 4 bases and J dropped 0; count of bases not matched to a gene: 10. This CDR3 is 16 amino acids long. CDR1 and CDR2 from the germline V gene are SGHRS and YFSETQ. The CDR3 nucleotides are TGCGCCAGCAGCCTCACGACAGGGAGCGGCTCCTACGAGCAGTACTTC. This codes for CASSLTTGSGSYEQYF.

The chain carries TRBV28 and TRBJ1-1, with 7 nucleotides matching TRBD1. V lost 6 bases, J lost 1 base, and 8 bases stayed unmatched. The CDR3 spans 15 residues. Germline CDR1 is MDHEN and CDR2 is SYDVKM. The CDR3, as DNA: TGTGCCAGCAGAAGAGGGGGCGCCGGGAACACTGAAGCTTTCTTT. It yields the protein CASRRGGAGNTEAFF.

This clone was seen a single time. The genes are TRBV5-5 and TRBJ2-2, with 8 bases matching TRBD2. The CDR3 runs 15 residues. Trimming removed 6 bases from V and 7 bases from J; junction bases left unmatched: 11. Per germline, CDR1 SGHKS and CDR2 YYEKEE (reference sequence). For the CDR3, the DNA is TGTGCCAGCACCCTGGGAGCGGGAGCCGTCGGGGAGCTGTTTTTT. Translating gives CASTLGAGAVGELFF.

V and J are TRBV16 and TRBJ2-7; 8 positions match TRBD1. The length of the CDR3 is 14 residues. The germline V gene encodes CDR1 KGHSY and CDR2 FQNENV. V shed 2 bases and J 5 bases; nucleotides not matched to a gene: 5. Written as DNA, the CDR3 is TGTGCCAGCAGCCAACAGGGGGCCTTCCACGAGCAGTACTTC. This translates into CASSQQGAFHEQYF.

This clone was seen a handful of times. The rearrangement uses TRBV19 and TRBJ1-2; 11 nucleotides align to TRBD1. J gave up 6 bases and V 7 bases, and 4 bases lay outside the gene matches. CDR1 is LNHDA and CDR2 is SQIVND in the germline V gene (reference sequence). The CDR3 spans 13 residues. The chain's CDR3 is CASTLDRGHGYTF. In DNA form, the CDR3 reads TGTGCCAGTACTTTGGACAGGGGGCATGGCTACACCTTC.

The chain recombines TRBV4-3 with TRBJ2-3, with TRBD1 identical over 9 bases. Germline loops: CDR1 LGHNA, CDR2 YSLEER. The CDR3 contains 16 residues. Trimming removed 0 bases from V and 11 bases from J; junction bases left unmatched: 12. CDR3 in DNA: TGCGCCAGCAGCCAAGAACAGGGGGCAGCGGATTATGGGCAGTATTTT. Translated, it gives CASSQEQGAADYGQYF.

J is TRBJ1-5 and V is TRBV28; 8 positions agree with TRBD1. Germline-derived CDR1 and CDR2 are MDHEN and SYDVKM. The CDR3 sequence is 13 residues long. In DNA form, the CDR3 reads TGTGTGAGTGGACAGGGAATAGAGCAGCCCCAGCATTTT. Translating it yields CVSGQGIEQPQHF.